The T cell receptor (beta chain) under discussion was sequenced for a study of tumor-infiltrating lymphocytes in primary liver carcinoma. Across the study: The patients comprised men and women between the ages of 30 and 69 years. Study conclusions and caveats: Tumor-adjacent and tumor-blood pairs overlapped less than tumor region pairs did. Tumors had a top-250-clone fraction that was significantly higher than blood (p = 0.039).

Unsorted whole blood served as the source of blood RNA, and germline DNA was extracted as well. TCR beta cDNA was prepared out of around 460 ng total RNA by means of a constant-region primer. A slightly modified ARM-PCR protocol with three nested multiplex PCR rounds produced these TCR beta libraries. Each of the first two PCR rounds ran approximately 11 cycles with TRBV1-TRBV30 forward and C-beta reverse primers. TCRdb re-derived calls from the multiplex PCR reads in MiXCR, one entry per CDR3 protein. The sample has some 320,000 distinct CDR3 sequences; roughly two thirds are singletons. A remark on this clonotype: What it binds is unknown.

V was pared by 9 bases and J by 3 bases, with 8 bases between. There are 11 residues in the CDR3. CDR1 MDHEN and CDR2 SYDVKM come from the germline V gene. Sequenced material: peripheral blood. This clonotype was obtained from a man aged 40-55 years with primary liver carcinoma and hepatitis B virus infection. The rearrangement links TRBV28 to TRBJ2-5, with D hard to call. CDR3 amino acids: CASRTEETQYF. In DNA, the CDR3 is TGTGCCAGTAGGACGGAAGAGACCCAGTACTTC.